This is a list of T cell receptor beta chains from one sample in a study of blood T cell repertoires in COVID-19. Measured with immunoSEQ multiplex PCR; TCRdb has only the in-frame clones, and not every one. The profile shows about 12,000 clones, roughly 85% of them singletons. The sample comprised peripheral blood. The receptors originated from a human donor in a cohort sampled during active COVID-19. The CDR3 runs from the conserved cysteine through the conserved F or W. The D gene is left open where the match is weak. Clone size, where shown, is once, few, many, or a class for clones that have expanded.

CDR3 length | D gene | clone size | J gene | V gene | CDR3 protein | CDR3 DNA
14 | TRBD2 | . | TRBJ2-2 | TRBV6-5 | CASSVGTRTGELFF | TGTGCCAGCAGCGTAGGGACTAGAACCGGGGAGCTGTTTTTT
14 | TRBD1 | . | TRBJ1-4 | TRBV7-9 | CASSLGDSNEKLFF | TGTGCCAGCAGCCTAGGGGACAGCAATGAAAAACTGTTTTTT
11 | . | . | TRBJ1-2 | TRBV2 | CASRIQGGYTF | TGTGCCAGCAGGATACAGGGTGGCTACACCTTC
15 | TRBD2 | . | TRBJ2-2 | TRBV4-3 | CASSQVAGGTGELFF | TGCGCCAGCAGCCAAGTTGCGGGGGGTACCGGGGAGCTGTTTTTT
11 | . | . | TRBJ2-7 | TRBV12-3/TRBV12-4 | CASSLTGEQYF | TGTGCCAGCAGTTTAACCGGCGAGCAGTACTTC
14 | TRBD1 | few | TRBJ1-2 | TRBV7-9 | CASSWGQVNYGYTF | TGTGCCAGCAGCTGGGGACAGGTTAACTATGGCTACACCTTC
14 | . | few | TRBJ1-6 | TRBV14 | CASSEFPRGSPLHF | TGTGCCAGCAGTGAATTCCCCCGAGGGTCACCCCTCCACTTT
14 | TRBD1 | . | TRBJ1-5 | TRBV4-1 | CASTPQGFGQPQHF | TGCGCCAGCACCCCACAGGGGTTTGGCCAGCCCCAGCATTTT
15 | TRBD2 | few | TRBJ2-7 | TRBV30 | CAWSTLGLAGNEQYF | TGTGCCTGGAGTACCCTCGGACTAGCGGGAAACGAGCAGTACTTC
14 | TRBD2 | few | TRBJ2-2 | TRBV13 | CASSQGLVAGELFF | TGTGCCAGCAGCCAAGGACTAGTCGCCGGGGAGCTGTTTTTT
16 | TRBD1 | . | TRBJ2-3 | TRBV7-3 | CASSTYRGPYTDTQYF | TGTGCCAGCAGCACGTACAGGGGGCCCTACACAGATACGCAGTATTTT
13 | . | . | TRBJ1-1 | TRBV2 | CASTPRAGTEAFF | TGTGCCAGCACCCCGAGGGCAGGCACTGAAGCTTTCTTT
14 | . | . | TRBJ2-5 | TRBV6-5 | CASIPAHNQETQYF | TGTGCCAGCATACCAGCGCATAACCAAGAGACCCAGTACTTC
14 | . | . | TRBJ1-1 | TRBV5-1 | CASSSLGQYTEAFF | TGCGCCAGCAGCTCCCTTGGACAGTACACTGAAGCTTTCTTT
15 | TRBD2 | . | TRBJ2-5 | TRBV5-1 | CASSQTSGGPETQYF | TGCGCCAGCAGCCAGACTAGCGGAGGCCCAGAGACCCAGTACTTC
13 | . | . | TRBJ1-1 | TRBV12-3/TRBV12-4 | CASSQGWSAEAFF | TGTGCCAGCAGCCAGGGGTGGTCGGCTGAAGCTTTCTTT
15 | . | once | TRBJ2-3 | TRBV9 | CASSVGGVHTDTQYF | TGTGCCAGCAGCGTAGGCGGGGTACACACAGATACGCAGTATTTT
15 | . | once | TRBJ1-3 | TRBV19 | CASSIEPSSGNTIYF | TGTGCCAGTAGTATAGAACCCAGCTCTGGAAACACCATATATTTT
13 | TRBD2 | . | TRBJ2-7 | TRBV11-3 | CASSRGGGYEQYF | TGTGCCAGCAGCCGTGGGGGGGGGTACGAGCAGTACTTC
13 | . | . | TRBJ1-1 | TRBV28 | CASSFSPGAEAFF | TGTGCCAGCAGTTTCTCCCCGGGTGCTGAAGCTTTCTTT
16 | TRBD1 | . | TRBJ1-4 | TRBV7-9 | CASSTGGARGSEKLFF | TGTGCCAGCAGCACAGGCGGGGCCAGGGGGAGTGAAAAACTGTTTTTT
16 | TRBD1 | . | TRBJ1-6 | TRBV4-1 | CASSQGDRGTHSPLHF | TGCGCCAGCAGCCAAGGAGACAGGGGGACACATTCACCCCTCCACTTT
15 | . | once | TRBJ1-1 | TRBV5-1 | CASSLDGQPNTEAFF | TGCGCCAGCAGCTTGGACGGACAACCGAACACTGAAGCTTTCTTT
12 | . | . | TRBJ2-5 | TRBV7-8 | CASSSLWETQYF | TGTGCCAGCAGCTCCCTATGGGAGACCCAGTACTTC
16 | TRBD1 | . | TRBJ2-5 | TRBV14 | CASSQATWDREETQYF | TGTGCCAGCAGCCAAGCAACCTGGGACAGGGAGGAGACCCAGTACTTC
10 | . | . | TRBJ1-1 | TRBV6-2/TRBV6-3 | CASSYLEAFF | TGTGCCAGCAGTTACCTAGAAGCTTTCTTT
13 | . | . | TRBJ2-5 | TRBV3-1/TRBV3-2 | CASSPEFRGTQYF | TGTGCCAGCAGCCCCGAGTTCCGCGGGACCCAGTACTTC
16 | TRBD1 | . | TRBJ1-5 | TRBV4-2 | CASRGTGGGSNQPQHF | TGTGCCAGCAGGGGGACAGGGGGGGGTAGCAATCAGCCCCAGCATTTT
14 | . | few | TRBJ1-6 | TRBV7-3 | CASSQQAGNSPLHF | TGTGCCAGCAGCCAGCAGGCGGGGAATTCACCCCTCCACTTT
15 | TRBD2 | . | TRBJ2-7 | TRBV7-2 | CASSPGLAETYEQYF | TGTGCCAGCAGCCCCGGACTAGCGGAGACCTACGAGCAGTACTTC
15 | TRBD1 | . | TRBJ1-1 | TRBV11-2 | CASRFGGQGNTEAFF | TGTGCCAGCAGGTTTGGGGGACAGGGGAACACTGAAGCTTTCTTT
14 | . | . | TRBJ2-2 | TRBV7-2 | CASSSTNQAGELFF | TGTGCCAGCAGCTCAACAAATCAGGCCGGGGAGCTGTTTTTT
15 | TRBD1 | . | TRBJ1-2 | TRBV18 | CASSEGQGVHYGYTF | TGTGCCAGCTCCGAGGGACAGGGAGTACACTATGGCTACACCTTC
15 | TRBD2 | . | TRBJ2-3 | TRBV9 | CASSETSGATDTQYF | TGTGCCAGCAGTGAGACTAGCGGGGCCACAGATACGCAGTATTTT
17 | TRBD2 | . | TRBJ2-1 | TRBV19 | CASRGRAGGPLYNEQFF | TGTGCCAGTAGGGGTCGCGCGGGAGGGCCGCTATACAATGAGCAGTTCTTC
14 | . | once | TRBJ1-2 | TRBV7-3 | CASSLGGTGSGYTF | TGTGCCAGCAGCCTCGGGGGTACGGGGTCTGGCTACACCTTC
16 | TRBD1 | . | TRBJ2-6 | TRBV6-1 | CASSEEGGGRANVLTF | TGTGCCAGCAGTGAAGAAGGGGGCGGTAGGGCCAACGTCCTGACTTTC
16 | . | . | TRBJ1-2 | TRBV9 | CASSVDPVRENYGYTF | TGTGCCAGCAGCGTAGACCCAGTACGGGAGAACTATGGCTACACCTTC
14 | TRBD2 | . | TRBJ2-2 | TRBV3-1/TRBV3-2 | CASSQDPTSGSLFF | TGTGCCAGCAGCCAAGACCCCACTAGCGGGTCGTTGTTTTTT
18 | TRBD2 | . | TRBJ2-1 | TRBV10-3 | CAITGGTSGGASYNEQFF | TGTGCCATCACCGGAGGGACTAGCGGGGGGGCCTCCTACAATGAGCAGTTCTTC
19 | TRBD1 | . | TRBJ2-2 | TRBV11-2 | CASSLYADRGTMNTGELFF | TGTGCCAGCAGCTTATATGCAGACAGGGGGACGATGAACACCGGGGAGCTGTTTTTT
18 | . | . | TRBJ2-3 | TRBV2 | CASSDDRTRDGGTDTQYF | TGTGCCAGCAGTGATGACAGGACTCGGGACGGTGGCACAGATACGCAGTATTTT
14 | . | . | TRBJ2-5 | TRBV7-9 | CASSLLASSETQYF | TGTGCCAGCAGCTTACTCGCTAGCTCGGAGACCCAGTACTTC
14 | . | . | TRBJ2-7 | TRBV15 | CATSRDRVEYEQYF | TGTGCCACCAGCAGAGACAGGGTTGAGTACGAGCAGTACTTC
13 | . | . | TRBJ1-4 | TRBV29-1 | CSVVAGGTEKLFF | TGCAGCGTCGTAGCGGGAGGAACTGAAAAACTGTTTTTT
16 | TRBD1 | . | TRBJ2-5 | TRBV2 | CASSGTGGGSGETQYF | TGTGCCAGCAGTGGAACAGGGGGCGGAAGTGGGGAGACCCAGTACTTC